This TCR beta chain came from a study of blood T cell repertoires in COVID-19. Libraries were prepared by immunoSEQ multiplex PCR; TCRdb keeps only in-frame clonotypes and omits some of them. The sample lists 190,000 or so clones, about 77% seen once, with approximately 3% in the top ten. This clone has only a few counts. The V end lost 8 bases, the J end lost 4 bases, and 15 bases lay between the germline ends. CDR3 length: 13 residues. Germline V gene data show CDR1 as SGHRS and CDR2 as YFSETQ. This sequence originates from a woman older than 75 with active or convalescent COVID-19. The V call is TRBV5-1, the J call TRBJ2-5; D is perhaps TRBD2 (6 bases). What was sequenced was peripheral blood. The CDR3 region is CASQTEGGETQYF. CDR3 nucleotide sequence: TGCGCCAGTCAGACGGAGGGTGGAGAGACCCAGTACTTC.